A single sample is the source of the 17 T cell receptor beta chains below, sequenced in a study of shared clonotypes between healthy human individuals. Sequenced by immunoSEQ multiplex PCR; TCRdb stores in-frame clones only, minus some. The sample holds about 820,000 clones; 80% to 95% are singletons and the top ten take 24%. Naive CD8 cells comprised CD45RO-negative, CCR7-positively selected cells, excluding terminally differentiated effector memory CD45RA+ cells. The sequenced sample was naive CD8+ T cells sorted from blood. The receptors derive from a man aged 30 to 39 in good health.

The chain links TRBV29-1 to TRBJ2-1; D may match TRBD1 or TRBD2 (5 bases each). This CDR3 spans 13 amino acids. V shed 3 bases and J shed 7 bases, with 13 bases lying between them. In germline, CDR1 is SQVTM, CDR2 ANQGSEA. The DNA of the CDR3 is TGCAGCGTTGAGGGGACCGCGGAGAATGAGCAGTTCTTC. Translating gives CSVEGTAENEQFF.

The CDR3 is CASSVSWNTEAFF. As DNA, the CDR3 is TGTGCCAGCAGCGTCTCCTGGAACACTGAAGCTTTCTTT. The genes are TRBV7-6 and TRBJ1-1; no firm D call. This CDR3 has 13 residues. V gave up 5 bases and J gave up 1 base, with 8 bases separating them. In germline, CDR1 is SGHVS, CDR2 FNYEAQ. Filled out from reference TRBV7-6 and TRBJ1-1, the complete variable domain reads GAGVSQSPRYKVTKRGQDVALRCDPISGHVSLYWYRQALGQGPEFLTYFNYEAQQDKSGLPNDRFSAERPEGSISTLTIQRTEQRDSAMYRCASSVSWNTEAFFGQGTRLTVV.

The chain recombines TRBV13 with TRBJ2-3; no firm D call. The CDR3 is made up of 15 amino acids. Trimming removed 0 bases at V and 0 bases at J, with 7 bases between. CDR1 is PRHDT and CDR2 is FYEKMQ in the germline V gene (reference sequence). The CDR3 loop reads CASSLGFPSTDTQYF. The CDR3 nucleotides read TGTGCCAGCAGCTTAGGGTTTCCTAGCACAGATACGCAGTATTTT.

V is TRBV27 and J is TRBJ2-5, with D perhaps assigned TRBD1 or TRBD2 (5 bases each). The CDR3 has 14 amino acids. Germline-derived CDR1 and CDR2 are MNHEY and SMNVEV (reference sequence). V lost 4 bases, J lost 1 base, and 10 bases lay in between. The CDR3 protein is CASSYSRGQETQYF. The CDR3 DNA is TGTGCCAGCAGTTACTCGAGGGGCCAAGAGACCCAGTACTTC.

In the case of this clone: The same CDR3 is also encoded by other DNA sequences in this sample. J is TRBJ1-2 and V is TRBV27; possibly TRBD1 for D (5 bases). The length of the CDR3 is 13 residues. Germline-derived CDR1 and CDR2 are MNHEY and SMNVEV (reference sequence). The V and J ends lost 1 base and 8 bases respectively, with 11 bases between them. As DNA, the CDR3 is TGTGCCAGCAGTTTATATAGGGGTCACGGCTACACCTTC. Its protein is CASSLYRGHGYTF.

V usage is TRBV2 and J usage is TRBJ1-1, with TRBD1 matching over 7 bases. Germline-derived CDR1 and CDR2 are SNHLY and FYNNEI. The CDR3 is made up of 14 amino acids. V was pared by 6 bases and J by 0 bases, with 4 bases of the junction left unmatched. Written as DNA, the CDR3 is TGTGCCAGCAGGAGACAGGGTCTGAACACTGAAGCTTTCTTT. Translation gives CASRRQGLNTEAFF.

The CDR3 loop is CASSPLQETQYF. Written as DNA, the CDR3 is TGTGCCAGCAGCCCTCTCCAAGAGACCCAGTACTTC. The rearrangement links TRBV7-6 to TRBJ2-5; D gene unclear. Per germline, CDR1 SGHVS and CDR2 FNYEAQ. CDR3 length: 12 amino acids. The V and J ends lost 5 bases and 1 base respectively, with 5 bases between them.

V is TRBV7-9 and J is TRBJ2-1; D call uncertain. This CDR3 comprises 15 residues. Trimming shortened V by 0 bases and J by 3 bases, and 9 bases separated the two germline ends. In germline, CDR1 is SEHNR, CDR2 FQNEAQ (reference sequence). The CDR3, as DNA: TGTGCCAGCAGCTTAGCACAACCCATCTACAATGAGCAGTTCTTC. It yields the protein CASSLAQPIYNEQFF.

The chain carries TRBV18 and TRBJ2-2; D is unclear. V was shortened by 0 bases and J by 5 bases, with 7 bases between the two germline ends. CDR1 and CDR2 (germline): KGHSH, LQKENI. The CDR3 runs to 14 residues. CDR3 DNA: TGTGCCAGCTCACCACCGCCCGCTACCGGGGAGCTGTTTTTT. Protein product: CASSPPPATGELFF.

The V and J genes are TRBV19 and TRBJ2-7, with D hard to call. Germline V gene data show CDR1 as LNHDA and CDR2 as SQIVND (reference sequence). The CDR3 extends over 13 amino acids. V lost 5 bases to trimming and J lost 2 bases, with 10 bases between them. The CDR3 nucleotides read TGTGCCAGTAGTCTAAGGCCGGCCTACGAGCAGTACTTC. This encodes CASSLRPAYEQYF.

The chain has TRBV30 and TRBJ2-5, with 7 bases lining up with TRBD1. Germline assignment: CDR1 GTSNPN and CDR2 SVGIG (reference sequence). V trimming: 4 bases; J trimming: 2 bases; junction bases outside the gene matches: 7. The CDR3 consists of 14 residues. The CDR3 DNA reads TGTGCCTGGAACCTACAGGGGCTACAAGAGACCCAGTACTTC. Residues: CAWNLQGLQETQYF. Full variable domain (missing parts from reference TRBV30 and TRBJ2-5): SQTIHQWPATLVQPVGSPLSLECTVEGTSNPNLYWYRQAAGRGLQLLFYSVGIGQISSEVPQNLSASRPQDRQFILSSKKLLLSDSGFYLCAWNLQGLQETQYFGPGTRLLVL.

The J gene is TRBJ2-1, the V gene TRBV7-9, with 13 nucleotides matching TRBD2. The CDR3 extends over 16 amino acids. Trimming at V came to 10 bases and at J to 7 bases, leaving 13 bases not matched to a gene. Germline CDR1 is SEHNR and CDR2 is FQNEAQ (reference sequence). The CDR3: CAIQGGTSGKGNEQFF. CDR3 DNA sequence: TGTGCCATCCAAGGAGGGACTAGCGGGAAAGGGAATGAGCAGTTCTTC.

V and J are TRBV11-2 and TRBJ1-1; tentatively, D is TRBD1 (6 bases). V dropped 5 bases and J dropped 4 bases, with 17 bases sitting between them. From germline, CDR1 is SGHAT and CDR2 FQNNGV. The CDR3 extends over 15 amino acids. The CDR3 here is CASSHGGGRFTEAFF. The CDR3 DNA sequence: TGTGCCAGCAGCCATGGGGGGGGGCGCTTCACTGAAGCTTTCTTT.

DNA for the CDR3: TGCAGCGGTACTAACTTCGGCGGGGAGCTGTTTTTT. Its translation: CSGTNFGGELFF. This chain joins TRBV29-1 and TRBJ2-2; unclear D gene. The germline gives CDR1 SQVTM, CDR2 ANQGSEA. The CDR3 runs to 12 residues. V lost 7 bases to trimming and J lost 7 bases, with 13 bases between them.

The rearrangement links TRBV29-1 to TRBJ2-1; perhaps TRBD1 as D (6 bases). The CDR3 spans 14 residues. Germline V gene lookup returns CDR1 SQVTM and CDR2 ANQGSEA. V was pared by 4 bases and J by 5 bases, with 15 bases between. CDR3: CSVGRDTIDNEQFF. Written as DNA, the CDR3 is TGCAGCGTTGGCCGGGACACGATCGACAATGAGCAGTTCTTC.

This chain connects TRBV28 to TRBJ2-5; 7 nucleotides agree with TRBD1. Germline CDR1 reads MDHEN; CDR2 reads SYDVKM. V dropped 5 bases and J dropped 2; count of bases not matched to a gene: 5. This CDR3 has 14 residues. The CDR3: CASSPGQIQETQYF. In DNA form, the CDR3 reads TGTGCCAGCAGTCCGGGACAGATACAAGAGACCCAGTACTTC.

This sequence joins TRBV7-8 and TRBJ1-2, with D perhaps matching TRBD1 (5 bases). The V and J ends lost 0 bases and 5 bases respectively, with 22 bases between them. The germline V gene has CDR1 SGHVS and CDR2 FQNEAQ. There are 18 residues in the CDR3. The CDR3 DNA reads TGTGCCAGCAGCTTAGCACCCTCCCCCACGACAGCAAGATATGGCTACACCTTC. Translating it yields CASSLAPSPTTARYGYTF.